This is a list of T cell receptor beta chains from one sample in a study of Ad26.COV2.S vaccination and SARS-CoV-2 variants. Produced via immunoSEQ multiplex PCR; TCRdb's table is partial and in-frame only. The table shows about 390,000 clones, with about 88% occurring only once. The source material was peripheral blood, sampled in a trial of Ad26.COV2.S vaccine versus placebo. These receptors originate from a person aged 18-65 years who received the Ad26.COV2.S COVID-19 vaccine or a placebo. The CDR3 runs from the conserved cysteine through the conserved F or W. The order of the fields is D gene, J gene, clone size, V gene, CDR3 protein, CDR3 DNA. The D gene is left open where the match is weak. The listing skips clone size in some rows; elsewhere it reads once, few, many or a size class.

TRBD1	TRBJ2-3	.	TRBV6-5	CASSYSGTGWADTQYF	TGTGCCAGCAGTTACTCGGGGACAGGGTGGGCAGATACGCAGTATTTT
TRBD2	TRBJ2-2	.	TRBV11-2	CASSMGLAGGRELFF	TGTGCCAGCAGCATGGGACTAGCGGGGGGACGGGAGCTGTTTTTT
TRBD2	TRBJ2-3	.	TRBV9	CASSVALAGPSTDTQYF	TGTGCCAGCAGCGTAGCTCTAGCGGGGCCAAGCACAGATACGCAGTATTTT
.	TRBJ2-1	.	TRBV7-8	CASSLDPPRAYNEQFF	TGTGCCAGCAGCTTGGATCCCCCCCGAGCCTACAATGAGCAGTTCTTC
.	TRBJ2-4	.	TRBV2	CASLIGGGAKNIQYF	TGTGCCAGTCTGATAGGAGGGGGAGCCAAAAACATTCAGTACTTC
TRBD1	TRBJ1-2	.	TRBV28	CASSSTWDRGLYTF	TGTGCCAGCAGTTCTACTTGGGACAGGGGGCTCTACACCTTC
TRBD2	TRBJ2-5	.	TRBV14	CASSWTSQETQYF	TGTGCCAGCAGCTGGACTAGCCAAGAGACCCAGTACTTC
.	TRBJ1-6	.	TRBV10-3	CAISSRGGGSPLHF	TGTGCCATCAGTTCAAGGGGGGGTGGTTCACCCCTCCACTTT
TRBD2	TRBJ2-1	.	TRBV4-3	CASSQGGTSGAYNEQFF	TGCGCCAGCAGCCAAGGTGGTACTAGCGGGGCCTACAATGAGCAGTTCTTC
.	TRBJ2-7	.	TRBV5-6	CASSDRYEQYF	TGTGCCAGCAGTGACAGATACGAGCAGTACTTC
TRBD1	TRBJ1-6	.	TRBV7-8	CASTFEGGQGAPNSPLHF	TGTGCCAGCACCTTCGAAGGAGGACAGGGAGCTCCTAATTCACCCCTCCACTTT
TRBD2	TRBJ2-5	.	TRBV9	CASSVVPGLDETQYF	TGTGCCAGCAGCGTAGTTCCGGGACTAGACGAGACCCAGTACTTC
.	TRBJ2-7	.	TRBV7-2	CASITPGRRLDYEQYF	TGTGCCAGCATAACTCCGGGACGCAGATTAGACTACGAGCAGTACTTC
.	TRBJ2-7	.	TRBV7-9	CASSGTGGGFDEQYF	TGTGCCAGCAGCGGGACCGGGGGCGGCTTCGACGAGCAGTACTTC
.	TRBJ2-5	.	TRBV3-1/TRBV3-2	CASSQGGGLETQYF	TGTGCCAGCAGTCAAGGCGGTGGGTTGGAGACCCAGTACTTC
.	TRBJ2-1	.	TRBV19	CASSGGKTSNYNEQFF	TGTGCCAGTAGCGGGGGCAAAACGTCCAATTACAATGAGCAGTTCTTC
.	TRBJ1-3	.	TRBV3-1/TRBV3-2	CASSPWTAKSGNTIYF	TGTGCCAGCAGCCCATGGACAGCGAAGTCTGGAAACACCATATATTTT
TRBD1	TRBJ2-1	.	TRBV5-1	CASSPLRDRLDEQFF	TGCGCCAGCAGCCCACTCCGGGACAGGCTGGATGAGCAGTTCTTC
TRBD2	TRBJ2-2	.	TRBV6-6	CASSQGLAGGNTGELFF	TGTGCCAGCAGTCAGGGACTAGCGGGGGGTAACACCGGGGAGCTGTTTTTT
TRBD1	TRBJ1-4	.	TRBV6-5	CASSRTGGDGGKLFF	TGTGCCAGCAGTAGGACAGGGGGTGATGGGGGGAAACTGTTTTTT
.	TRBJ2-5	.	TRBV5-4	CASSLEETQYF	TGTGCCAGCAGCTTGGAAGAGACCCAGTACTTC
.	TRBJ2-5	.	TRBV6-2/TRBV6-3	CASSYSTVGPVQETQYF	TGTGCCAGCAGTTACTCGACGGTAGGGCCAGTCCAAGAGACCCAGTACTTC
.	TRBJ1-5	few	TRBV6-1	CASSEVAYQPQHF	TGTGCCAGCAGTGAAGTGGCTTATCAGCCCCAGCATTTT
.	TRBJ1-2	.	TRBV25-1	CASLTVPVMYGYTF	TGTGCCAGCCTTACAGTTCCGGTGATGTATGGCTACACCTTC
.	TRBJ2-1	.	TRBV6-5	CASSYSGLSYNEQFF	TGTGCCAGCAGTTACTCAGGACTCTCCTACAATGAGCAGTTCTTC
.	TRBJ2-1	.	TRBV19	CASSLLGFEQFF	TGTGCCAGTAGCCTCCTGGGGTTTGAGCAGTTCTTC
.	TRBJ2-1	few	TRBV4-2	CASSQALSSNEQFF	TGTGCCAGCAGCCAAGCGTTAAGTAGCAATGAGCAGTTCTTC
.	TRBJ2-1	.	TRBV19	CASTLSGWGEQFF	TGTGCCAGTACTCTATCAGGGTGGGGTGAGCAGTTCTTC
.	TRBJ1-2	.	TRBV12-3/TRBV12-4	CASSRQENYGYTF	TGTGCCAGCAGTCGACAGGAAAACTATGGCTACACCTTC
.	TRBJ2-2	.	TRBV3-1/TRBV3-2	CASSQAAGQLTGELFF	TGTGCCAGCAGCCAAGCTGCGGGACAGTTAACCGGGGAGCTGTTTTTT
.	TRBJ1-5	.	TRBV3-1/TRBV3-2	CASSQVPDPNQPQHF	TGTGCCAGCAGCCAAGTACCGGACCCCAATCAGCCCCAGCATTTT
.	TRBJ2-1	.	TRBV7-2	CASSLGSLWGEQFF	TGTGCCAGCAGCTTGGGCAGCCTATGGGGGGAGCAGTTCTTC
.	TRBJ2-1	.	TRBV3-1/TRBV3-2	CASSHRGAYNEQFF	TGTGCCAGCAGCCATAGAGGAGCTTACAATGAGCAGTTCTTC
.	TRBJ2-3	.	TRBV7-9	CASSLSTYTDTQYF	TGTGCCAGCAGCTTGAGTACCTACACAGATACGCAGTATTTT
.	TRBJ2-7	once	TRBV6-5	CASSSQGHEQYF	TGTGCCAGCAGTTCACAGGGCCACGAGCAGTACTTC
TRBD2	TRBJ2-2	.	TRBV25-1	CASSGSAPLGGGTGELFF	TGTGCCAGCAGTGGATCAGCCCCTTTGGGCGGGGGGACCGGGGAGCTGTTTTTT
.	TRBJ1-2	.	TRBV4-1	CASSLTWPDYGYTF	TGCGCCAGCAGCCTAACTTGGCCAGACTATGGCTACACCTTC
.	TRBJ1-6	.	TRBV6-2/TRBV6-3	CASSYPISGNSPLHF	TGTGCCAGCAGTTACCCTATCTCAGGGAATTCACCCCTCCACTTT
.	TRBJ1-6	once	TRBV7-2	CASSFGRVNSPLHF	TGTGCCAGCAGCTTCGGCAGGGTGAATTCACCCCTCCACTTT
.	TRBJ1-1	.	TRBV7-2	CASSLTAWNTEAFF	TGTGCCAGCAGCTTGACCGCCTGGAACACTGAAGCTTTCTTT
.	TRBJ2-3	.	TRBV11-2	CASSPWTQAYADTQYF	TGTGCCAGCAGCCCCTGGACGCAGGCGTACGCAGATACGCAGTATTTT
.	TRBJ1-3	.	TRBV3-1/TRBV3-2	CASSQGDGNTIYF	TGTGCCAGCAGCCAAGGGGATGGAAACACCATATATTTT
.	TRBJ2-7	.	TRBV5-8	CASSEFRYGGSYEQYF	TGTGCCAGCAGCGAATTTCGATACGGCGGCTCTTACGAGCAGTACTTC
TRBD1	TRBJ2-5	.	TRBV6-5	CASSRQGKTQYF	TGTGCCAGCAGTCGACAGGGAAAGACCCAGTACTTC
TRBD1	TRBJ1-1	.	TRBV2	CASNGQGGATEAFF	TGTGCCAGCAACGGACAGGGGGGAGCCACTGAAGCTTTCTTT